A single sample is the source of the 22 T cell receptor beta chains below, sequenced in a study of blood T cells in healthy people across ages. Then a second PCR, running roughly 6 to 12 cycles, was carried out with a sample-barcoded 5' primer and a J-beta primer mix. TCRdb independently ran MiXCR on the 5' RACE reads; one entry per CDR3 protein. The sample lists 650,000 to 950,000 distinct CDR3 sequences, 40% to 50% occurring once. The sample was blood. The receptors shown here come from a man in his 60s in good health.

To note about this clonotype: A read error may produce the germline difference seen at one junction end. V gene TRBV11-3 combines with J gene TRBJ2-4; possibly TRBD2 for D (5 bases). The J call is uncertain, as TRBJ2-7 better fits the DNA end. Germline assignment: CDR1 SGHNT and CDR2 YENEEA. This CDR3 comprises 13 residues. The CDR3 is CASGLPSMSEQYF. The CDR3 nucleotides are TGTGCCAGCGGCTTACCTAGCATGAGCGAGCAGTACTTC.

With regard to this clonotype: A clone one base away is much larger, so this may be a read error. This chain joins TRBV20-1 and TRBJ2-3; no clear D gene. Between the trimmed V and J ends, which lost 2 bases and 0 bases, there was a span of 9 bases. CDR3 length: 14 residues. Per the germline V gene, CDR1 is DFQATT and CDR2 is SNEGSKA (reference sequence). The CDR3 loop is CSARRWISTDTQYF. The CDR3 DNA sequence: TGCAGTGCTAGAAGGTGGATCAGCACAGATACGCAGTATTTT.

This chain links TRBV12-3 or TRBV12-4 with TRBJ2-1; no firm D call. The CDR3 runs 15 residues. Deletions cut 1 base from V and 8 bases from J, with 15 bases between. The CDR3 here is CASSLVDGLRDEQFF. As DNA, the CDR3 is TGTGCCAGCAGTTTAGTGGACGGGCTTAGGGATGAGCAGTTCTTC.

V gene TRBV7-8 combines with J gene TRBJ2-3, with D maybe TRBD1 (5 bases). The V end lost 1 base, the J end lost 2 bases, and 16 bases lay between the germline ends. This CDR3 contains 17 residues. From germline, CDR1 is SGHVS and CDR2 FQNEAQ. The CDR3 loop reads CASSLVGRQSLTDTQYF. CDR3 coding DNA: TGTGCCAGCAGCTTAGTAGGTAGACAGAGCCTCACAGATACGCAGTATTTT.

The V call is TRBV11-1, the J call TRBJ2-5, with D perhaps TRBD2 (6 bases). CDR3 size: 17 residues. V lost 1 base to trimming and J lost 4 bases, with 19 bases between them. Germline CDR1 reads SGHAT; CDR2 reads FQDESV (reference sequence). The CDR3 DNA is TGTGCCAGCAGCTTAGAAGGGACTCTAGGACCTCGAGAGACCCAGTACTTC. As protein: CASSLEGTLGPRETQYF.

V and J are TRBV5-1 and TRBJ2-7; TRBD1 matches 9 bases. Germline CDR1 SGHRS, CDR2 YFSETQ. This CDR3 is 16 amino acids long. V lost 0 bases, J lost 0 bases, and 4 bases stayed unmatched. The CDR3 region has the DNA TGCGCCAGCAGCTTGGGGGACAGGGAAAGCTCCTACGAGCAGTACTTC. This translates into CASSLGDRESSYEQYF.

This sequence joins TRBV4-3 and TRBJ2-5, with D possibly called TRBD1 or TRBD2 (6 bases each). In germline, CDR1 is LGHNA, CDR2 YSLEER. This CDR3 comprises 15 residues. With 3 bases removed from V and 11 bases from J, the gap between germline ends came to 22 bases. The CDR3 protein is CASSQQSGTGTQQYF. In nucleotides, the CDR3 is TGCGCCAGCAGCCAGCAATCCGGCACAGGGACTCAGCAGTACTTC.

This clonotype was counted between two and nine times. V gene TRBV2 combines with J gene TRBJ2-5; D perhaps matches TRBD1 (5 bases). Germline-derived CDR1 and CDR2 are SNHLY and FYNNEI. V lost 4 bases, J lost 2 bases, and 11 bases lay in between. The length of the CDR3 is 14 residues. In DNA form, the CDR3 reads TGTGCCAGCAGTGGGGGCTTGTGGCAAGAGACCCAGTACTTC. Protein: CASSGGLWQETQYF.

This clonotype turned up a few times. The chain couples TRBV12-3 or TRBV12-4 to TRBJ1-2; 8 nucleotides agree with TRBD1. The CDR3 is 11 residues long. The V segment lost 5 bases and the J segment 10 bases; nucleotides outside the gene matches: 3. The CDR3 nucleotides read TGTGCCAGCAGTGGCAGGGGGCACTACACCTTC. This codes for CASSGRGHYTF.

In this sample, this clonotype turned up a few times. This sequence joins TRBV6-1 and TRBJ1-6, with unresolved D. This CDR3 has 11 residues. The germline V and J ends were trimmed by 7 bases and 7 bases, with 5 bases remaining between them. Per the germline V gene, CDR1 is MNHNS and CDR2 is SASEGT. CDR3 nucleotides: TGTGCCAGCACTGCGAATTCACCCCTCCACTTT. This sequence encodes CASTANSPLHF.

This clonotype has just a few counts. The V gene is TRBV7-2, the J gene TRBJ2-7; 9 nucleotides agree with TRBD2. The CDR3 is 15 residues long. J lost 2 bases, V lost 1 base, and 3 bases had no gene match. From germline, CDR1 is SGHTA and CDR2 FQGNSA. CDR3 in DNA: TGTGCCAGCAGCTTAGAGGCGGGGGGGACCTACGAGCAGTACTTC. This sequence encodes CASSLEAGGTYEQYF.

Notes on this clonotype: A much larger clone lies a single base off, so this may be a read error. The chain employs TRBV6-4 and TRBJ2-1, with D perhaps matching TRBD1 (6 bases). Germline V gives CDR1 MRHNA, CDR2 SNTAGT. This CDR3 has 15 residues. V lost 3 bases and J 5 bases, leaving 14 bases between the germline ends. The CDR3 region is CASSEGDRKNNEQFF. CDR3 nucleotide sequence: TGTGCCAGCAGTGAGGGAGACAGGAAAAACAATGAGCAGTTCTTC.

The rearrangement joins TRBV29-1 to TRBJ2-3; unclear D gene. The CDR3 is made up of 15 amino acids. The V and J ends lost 4 bases and 0 bases respectively, with 14 bases between them. CDR1 and CDR2 (germline): SQVTM, ANQGSEA. The CDR3 is CSVVGQAISTDTQYF. The CDR3 DNA follows: TGCAGCGTTGTAGGTCAGGCAATTAGCACAGATACGCAGTATTTT.

The DNA of the CDR3 is TGTGCCACCAGCAGAGCCCCCGGAGCGGGGGACTACGAGCAGTACTTC. Protein sequence: CATSRAPGAGDYEQYF. The chain uses TRBV15 and TRBJ2-5; 8 bases line up with TRBD2. The J call may be incorrect, as the DNA end agrees better with TRBJ2-7. The CDR3 totals 16 residues. The germline V gene has CDR1 LNHNV and CDR2 YYDKDF (reference sequence).

This clonotype was detected ten times or more. The rearrangement joins TRBV7-9 to TRBJ2-7; 8 positions agree with TRBD2. With V trimmed by 1 base and J by 2 bases, 4 bases remained unmatched. Germline CDR1 and CDR2: SEHNR and FQNEAQ (reference sequence). The CDR3 covers 15 residues. As DNA, the CDR3 is TGTGCCAGCAGCTTAGACGTGGGACTAGCCTACGAGCAGTACTTC. This codes for CASSLDVGLAYEQYF.

This clonotype showed up just a few times. This chain uses TRBV5-6 with TRBJ2-1; 11 nucleotides line up with TRBD2. The CDR3 is made up of 18 amino acids. The J segment lost 0 bases and the V segment lost 4 bases, leaving 9 bases of the junction unmatched. Germline V gene data show CDR1 as SGHDT and CDR2 as YYEEEE. DNA for the CDR3: TGTGCCAGCAGCGAGGGGGGTAGCGGGGGGGCCTCCTACAATGAGCAGTTCTTC. This codes for CASSEGGSGGASYNEQFF.

Comment on this clonotype: Compared with germline, one end of the junction differs, possibly owing to a read error. The chain carries TRBV11-2 and TRBJ2-1; D is unclear. This CDR3 is built from 12 residues. Germline CDR1 and CDR2: SGHAT and FQNNGV. CDR3 sequence: CAGSLEGLGQFF. The CDR3 DNA is TGTGCCGGCAGCCTCGAAGGGCTAGGGCAGTTCTTC.

The chain recombines TRBV3-1 with TRBJ2-7; weak D call: TRBD1 (5 bases). The V gene's germline CDR1 is LGHDT and CDR2 YNNKEL (reference sequence). V lost 2 bases to trimming and J lost 7 bases, with 21 bases between them. This CDR3 region has 16 residues. In DNA, the CDR3 is TGTGCCAGCAGCCAACAGGGCCTACAGGTCTTAGATGAGCAGTACTTC. It encodes CASSQQGLQVLDEQYF.

The rearrangement uses TRBV2 and TRBJ2-5, with D maybe TRBD1 (6 bases). The CDR3 totals 15 residues. The V and J ends lost 6 bases and 11 bases respectively, with 25 bases between them. Per germline, CDR1 SNHLY and CDR2 FYNNEI. CDR3 region: CASRNRVSVYNEQYF. CDR3 DNA: TGTGCCAGCAGAAACAGGGTTTCGGTATACAATGAGCAGTACTTC.

This chain uses TRBV2 with TRBJ1-2; D might be TRBD1 (5 bases). This CDR3 has 13 residues. CDR1 and CDR2 (germline): SNHLY, FYNNEI. V gave up 4 bases and J gave up 4 bases, with 10 bases separating them. This CDR3 is CASSGDSTYGYTF. CDR3 nucleotide sequence: TGTGCCAGCAGTGGAGACAGCACCTATGGCTACACCTTC.

In regard to this clonotype: The junction departs from the called germline gene at one end, perhaps through a read error. This chain links TRBV27 with TRBJ2-5, with 11 positions matching TRBD2. CDR3 length: 17 amino acids. Germline CDR1 MNHEY, CDR2 SMNVEV (reference sequence). The CDR3 DNA reads as TGTGCCAACAGTGCCCCCCCACTAGCGGGGGTTTCCAATGAGCAGTACTTC. This encodes CANSAPPLAGVSNEQYF.

This clonotype was picked up a small number of times. The rearrangement uses TRBV5-1 and TRBJ2-1; no clear D. The CDR3 spans 12 residues. The germline CDR1 and CDR2 sequences are SGHRS and YFSETQ. The V and J ends lost 4 bases and 6 bases respectively, with 8 bases between them. This chain's CDR3 is CASSRDTNEQFF. The CDR3 nucleotides read TGCGCCAGCAGCAGAGACACCAATGAGCAGTTCTTC.